This TCR beta chain comes out of a study of T cell responses to AZD1222 COVID-19 vaccine. Measured with immunoSEQ multiplex PCR; TCRdb has only the in-frame clones, and not every one. The table lists under 150,000 clones, under 90% of them singletons. Recipients boosted at about 4 weeks or about 12 weeks are pooled. From germline, CDR1 is SGHDT and CDR2 YYEEEE. This CDR3 has 12 residues. As for this clone: The antigen remains unidentified.

General study points: Only a handful of AZD1222 recipients, more than five in all, had baseline seropositivity.

The source of this sequence is an adult who received the AZD1222 COVID-19 vaccine. This chain joins TRBV5-6 and TRBJ1-2, with 10 bases fitting TRBD1. The specimen was peripheral blood, collected 28 days after the second AZD1222 dose. For the CDR3, the DNA is TGTGGCACGGGACAGGGGAACTATGGCTACACCTTC. Amino acid sequence: CGTGQGNYGYTF.